This paragraph reports one T cell receptor (beta chain). The antigen remains undetermined. The record originates from a study of T cell responses to AZD1222 COVID-19 vaccine. Whole-study results and caveats: Two AZD1222 doses significantly raised spike-specific TCR breadth and depth over controls. Most donors were white British and more were female, and clonal diversity was possibly underestimated. Spike-wide coverage was observed for vaccine-associated CD4 TCRs, with dominant responses at 160-218 and 743-854.

CDR3 length equals 14 residues. CDR1 is MNHEY and CDR2 is SMNVEV in the germline V gene (reference sequence). The J segment lost 6 bases and the V segment lost 0 bases, leaving 3 bases of the junction unmatched. Repertoires were generated with immunoSEQ multiplex PCR, while TCRdb's copy carries only in-frame clones and drops some. The sample yields fewer than 250,000 clones, about 92% seen once. The clonotype originates from an adult in good health. The material was peripheral blood, obtained on day 0 of MenACWY control vaccination. This chain uses TRBV27 with TRBJ1-1, with 8 bases identical to TRBD1. CDR3 region: CASSLSQGAPEAFF. CDR3 DNA: TGTGCCAGCAGTTTATCGCAGGGGGCCCCTGAAGCTTTCTTT.